Below, 29 T cell receptor beta chains from the same sample are listed, as sequenced in a study of cytomegalovirus exposure and HLA in healthy donors. Use of 60 Vbeta and 13 Jbeta primers characterized the PCR. Method: immunoSEQ multiplex PCR; TCRdb's copy keeps in-frame clones and lacks some. The data show approximately 300,000 clones, about 83% seen once. The material sequenced was PBMCs. These receptors came from a woman aged 40 to 49 in good health and CMV-seropositive.

V is TRBV18 and J is TRBJ1-3; no definite D call. The CDR3 spans 15 residues. With 2 bases removed from V and 2 bases from J, the gap between germline ends came to 10 bases. Per the germline V gene, CDR1 is KGHSH and CDR2 is LQKENI. The CDR3 is CASSPSFNTGNTIYF. For the CDR3, the DNA is TGTGCCAGCTCACCAAGCTTCAATACTGGAAACACCATATATTTT.

This clone was observed a single time. The sample holds other DNA sequences that translate to the same CDR3. The chain links TRBV30 to TRBJ1-3; 8 positions match TRBD1. CDR3 length equals 15 residues. After removal of 2 bases from V and 8 bases from J, the junction contained 11 bases not matched to a gene. The germline gives CDR1 GTSNPN, CDR2 SVGIG (reference sequence). The CDR3 is CAWSRGQARGDTIYF. Written as DNA, the CDR3 is TGTGCCTGGAGTCGGGGACAGGCAAGGGGAGACACCATATATTTT.

The V gene is TRBV7-3, the J gene TRBJ2-2; TRBD2 agrees at 8 bases. V trimming: 4 bases; J trimming: 0 bases; junction bases outside the gene matches: 10. Per the germline V gene, CDR1 is SGHTA and CDR2 is FQGTGA. This CDR3 has 18 residues. The CDR3: CASSSPPGSGANTGELFF. For the CDR3, the DNA is TGTGCCAGCAGCTCCCCCCCGGGTAGCGGGGCGAACACCGGGGAGCTGTTTTTT.

This chain joins TRBV11-3 and TRBJ2-1, with D unclear. This CDR3 region has 11 residues. Trimming removed 5 bases from V and 5 bases from J, with 4 bases in between. The germline CDR1 and CDR2 sequences are SGHNT and YENEEA. CDR3 DNA sequence: TGTGCCAGCAGCCCCAACAATGAGCAGTTCTTC. Encoded protein: CASSPNNEQFF.

This chain links TRBV7-2 with TRBJ2-7; TRBD1 agrees at 10 bases. The germline gives CDR1 SGHTA, CDR2 FQGNSA. The J segment lost 5 bases and the V segment lost 5 bases, leaving 6 bases of the junction unmatched. The CDR3 spans 14 residues. CDR3 region: CASSNPGTGDEQYF. The CDR3 DNA follows: TGTGCCAGCAGCAACCCCGGGACAGGGGACGAGCAGTACTTC.

The chain links TRBV19 to TRBJ1-6, with 7 nucleotides matching TRBD1. Germline V gene data show CDR1 as LNHDA and CDR2 as SQIVND (reference sequence). The V segment lost 0 bases and the J segment 7 bases; nucleotides outside the gene matches: 0. CDR3 length: 14 residues. CDR3 protein: CASSIEQGNSPLHF. Here the CDR3 DNA reads TGTGCCAGTAGTATAGAACAGGGGAATTCACCCCTCCACTTT.

V and J are TRBV6-5 and TRBJ2-5, with 10 bases matching TRBD2. Germline V gene data show CDR1 as MNHEY and CDR2 as SVGAGI. V lost 7 bases to trimming and J lost 5 bases; unmatched junction nucleotides: 10. This CDR3 contains 15 residues. The CDR3 here is CASKGSGRATETQYF. The CDR3 DNA follows: TGTGCCAGCAAGGGGAGCGGGAGGGCCACCGAGACCCAGTACTTC.

This clone was counted between two and nine times. The chain carries TRBV10-2 and TRBJ2-1; 14 bases align to TRBD2. Germline V gene data show CDR1 as WSHSY and CDR2 as SAAADI. The CDR3 loop spans 20 amino acids. The trim removed 3 bases at V and 0 bases at J, leaving 10 bases unmatched. This CDR3 is CASSDPKGLAGVSSYNEQFF. In nucleotides, the CDR3 is TGCGCCAGCAGTGACCCGAAGGGACTAGCGGGAGTCAGCTCCTACAATGAGCAGTTCTTC.

This chain links TRBV4-1 with TRBJ2-5, with D possibly being TRBD1 (5 bases). Germline V gives CDR1 MGHRA, CDR2 YSYEKL. CDR3 length: 15 residues. V was clipped by 5 bases and J by 4 bases, with 17 bases between them. CDR3 sequence: CASSILQGWGETQYF. The CDR3 bases are TGCGCCAGCAGCATCTTGCAGGGCTGGGGAGAGACCCAGTACTTC.

The V and J genes are TRBV6-6 and TRBJ2-7; 10 bases are a match to TRBD1. Germline values: CDR1 MNHNY, CDR2 SVGAGI (reference sequence). The CDR3 has 12 amino acids. V shed 6 bases, J shed 6 bases, and the junction held 2 bases outside the gene matches. The CDR3 coding sequence is TGTGCCAGCAGGACAGGGGGCGCCGAGCAGTACTTC. Translating gives CASRTGGAEQYF.

The V gene is TRBV10-3, the J gene TRBJ2-3, with TRBD2 matching over 10 bases. This CDR3 is 17 amino acids long. After removal of 7 bases from V and 5 bases from J, the junction contained 15 bases not matched to a gene. Germline V gene lookup returns CDR1 ENHRY and CDR2 SYGVKD. CDR3 region: CAINQGGLAGAGDTQYF. The CDR3 DNA follows: TGTGCCATCAACCAGGGAGGGCTAGCGGGAGCGGGAGATACGCAGTATTTT.

This clone was found once. Other DNA sequences in this sample translate to the same CDR3. V gene TRBV9 combines with J gene TRBJ1-1; D may be TRBD1 (5 bases). This CDR3 has 14 residues. V lost 3 bases, J lost 6 bases, and 15 bases lay in between. Germline V gene lookup returns CDR1 SGDLS and CDR2 YYNGEE. The CDR3 here is CASSERDRGAEAFF. DNA of the CDR3: TGTGCCAGCAGCGAAAGGGACCGGGGGGCTGAAGCTTTCTTT.

This clone appeared once. The V gene is TRBV9, the J gene TRBJ2-2; TRBD2 might be the D (5 bases). Germline V gives CDR1 SGDLS, CDR2 YYNGEE. This CDR3 has 16 amino acids. The V end lost 4 bases, the J end lost 6 bases, and 19 bases lay between the germline ends. The CDR3 protein is CASSPGSSNLPGELFF. Here the CDR3 DNA reads TGTGCCAGCAGCCCTGGGAGTTCAAATCTCCCCGGGGAGCTGTTTTTT.

The chain couples TRBV7-9 to TRBJ2-2; D is perhaps TRBD1 (6 bases). The V and J ends lost 5 bases and 8 bases respectively, with 15 bases between them. Germline CDR1 reads SEHNR; CDR2 reads FQNEAQ (reference sequence). The CDR3 extends over 14 amino acids. In nucleotides, the CDR3 is TGTGCCAGCAGCACCGGACAGCCGACTGGGGAGCTGTTTTTT. It encodes CASSTGQPTGELFF.

This rearrangement joins TRBV5-4 to TRBJ1-2; TRBD1 matches 7 bases. Losses at the gene ends were 2 bases for V and 11 bases for J; bases not matched to a gene: 6. The V gene's germline CDR1 is SGHNT and CDR2 YYREEE (reference sequence). There are 12 residues in the CDR3. In DNA form, the CDR3 reads TGTGCCAGCAGCTTAGGAGGGGGCGAATACACCTTC. Its translation: CASSLGGGEYTF.

The chain links TRBV19 to TRBJ1-1; no clear D. The CDR3 loop spans 14 amino acids. Germline CDR1 and CDR2: LNHDA and SQIVND (reference sequence). V was trimmed by 2 bases and J by 3 bases, leaving 10 bases between them. CDR3 in amino acids: CASSIMLRDTEAFF. The CDR3 bases are TGTGCCAGTAGTATAATGTTGAGGGACACTGAAGCTTTCTTT.

There are a few counts of this clone. The rearrangement uses TRBV15 and TRBJ1-3; unclear D gene. The CDR3 sequence is 15 residues long. CDR1 LNHNV and CDR2 YYDKDF come from the germline V gene (reference sequence). V was clipped by 0 bases and J by 4 bases, with 10 bases between them. In DNA form, the CDR3 reads TGTGCCACCAGCAGAGATGGAGGTGGAGGAAACACCATATATTTT. Translating gives CATSRDGGGGNTIYF.

The chain combines TRBV19 with TRBJ2-1; no firm D call. The V end was cut by 5 bases, the J end by 7 bases, with 12 bases between. The CDR3 extends over 13 amino acids. The germline gives CDR1 LNHDA, CDR2 SQIVND (reference sequence). The CDR3 loop is CASSPVARNEQFF. CDR3 sequence (DNA): TGTGCCAGTAGTCCGGTCGCTAGGAATGAGCAGTTCTTC. The variable domain in full, completed from reference TRBV19 and TRBJ2-1, reads DGGITQSPKYLFRKEGQNVTLSCEQNLNHDAMYWYRQDPGQGLRLIYYSQIVNDFQKGDIAEGYSVSREKKESFPLTVTSAQKNPTAFYLCASSPVARNEQFFGPGTRLTVL.

V is TRBV10-3 and J is TRBJ2-7, with 9 bases lining up with TRBD1. The germline V gene has CDR1 ENHRY and CDR2 SYGVKD. V shed 3 bases, J shed 0 bases, and the junction held 3 bases outside the gene matches. The CDR3 sequence is 15 residues long. The CDR3 reads CAISDGTGYSYEQYF. Written as DNA, the CDR3 is TGTGCCATCAGTGACGGGACAGGGTACTCCTACGAGCAGTACTTC.

The chain couples TRBV4-3 to TRBJ2-2; unclear D gene. V shed 0 bases and J shed 5 bases, with 10 bases lying between them. The CDR3 runs to 15 residues. Germline V gene sequence: CDR1 LGHNA, CDR2 YSLEER. The CDR3: CASSQDLNPTGELFF. The CDR3 DNA reads TGCGCCAGCAGCCAAGACCTAAACCCTACCGGGGAGCTGTTTTTT.

This chain uses TRBV18 with TRBJ1-1; D possibly corresponds to TRBD1 (5 bases). Germline V CDR1 and CDR2: KGHSH, LQKENI. The V gene lost 4 bases and the J gene lost 5 bases, with 14 bases spanning the gap. CDR3 length: 14 residues. The chain's CDR3 is CASSLQTEGTEAFF. The CDR3 DNA reads as TGTGCCAGCTCACTACAGACGGAGGGGACTGAAGCTTTCTTT.

This clone was seen only once. This chain joins TRBV27 and TRBJ1-4; D gene uncertain. Germline V gene data show CDR1 as MNHEY and CDR2 as SMNVEV (reference sequence). There are 13 residues in the CDR3. The germline V and J ends were trimmed by 2 bases and 10 bases, with 11 bases remaining between them. This CDR3 is CASSLVPTGKLFF. In DNA, the CDR3 is TGTGCCAGCAGTTTAGTCCCGACTGGAAAACTGTTTTTT.

This sequence joins TRBV13 and TRBJ1-1; D gene unclear. This CDR3 region has 13 residues. The V end lost 1 base, the J end lost 8 bases, and 11 bases lay between the germline ends. Germline V CDR1 and CDR2: PRHDT, FYEKMQ (reference sequence). The CDR3 sequence: CASSLVSVGEAFF. CDR3 DNA sequence: TGTGCCAGCAGCTTAGTATCTGTCGGGGAAGCTTTCTTT.

This clone was picked up one time. CDR3 DNA sequence: TGTGCCAGCAGCTTGGACAGCGTCTATAATTCACCCCTCCACTTT. Protein product: CASSLDSVYNSPLHF. The J gene is TRBJ1-6, the V gene TRBV11-1; D is perhaps TRBD1 (6 bases). Deletions cut 3 bases from V and 3 bases from J, with 9 bases between. The germline gives CDR1 SGHAT, CDR2 FQDESV (reference sequence). The CDR3 sequence is 15 residues long.

The chain combines TRBV29-1 with TRBJ2-1; 8 bases are shared with TRBD2. With V trimmed by 1 base and J by 4 bases, 3 bases remained unmatched. Germline CDR1 and CDR2: SQVTM and ANQGSEA. This CDR3 region has 14 residues. Here the CDR3 DNA reads TGCAGCGTTGAAGGACTAGCGAAGTACAATGAGCAGTTCTTC. The encoded protein is CSVEGLAKYNEQFF.

This sequence joins TRBV19 and TRBJ1-2, with TRBD1 identical over 8 bases. The V segment lost 3 bases and the J segment 6 bases; nucleotides outside the gene matches: 9. This CDR3 is 15 amino acids long. Per the germline V gene, CDR1 is LNHDA and CDR2 is SQIVND (reference sequence). The CDR3 loop reads CASSMAPTGADGYTF. DNA for the CDR3: TGTGCCAGTAGTATGGCCCCGACAGGGGCGGATGGCTACACCTTC.

The V and J genes are TRBV30 and TRBJ2-3; the match to TRBD2 covers 10 bases. CDR1 and CDR2 (germline): GTSNPN, SVGIG (reference sequence). V shed 3 bases and J 2 bases; nucleotides not matched to a gene: 2. The CDR3 has 14 amino acids. CDR3 DNA sequence: TGTGCCTGGAGACTAGCGGGAAACACAGATACGCAGTATTTT. This codes for CAWRLAGNTDTQYF.

This clone has a single count. The chain employs TRBV7-2 and TRBJ2-7; D ambiguous. The V end lost 1 base, the J end lost 0 bases, and 10 bases lay between the germline ends. The V gene's germline CDR1 is SGHTA and CDR2 FQGNSA. This CDR3 has 15 amino acids. CDR3 residues: CASSLGMSGSYEQYF. The CDR3 bases are TGTGCCAGCAGCTTAGGGATGTCGGGCTCCTACGAGCAGTACTTC.

The chain employs TRBV7-9 and TRBJ2-3; the D is unclear. The V gene lost 2 bases and the J gene lost 4 bases, with 10 bases spanning the gap. This CDR3 contains 14 residues. Germline-derived CDR1 and CDR2 are SEHNR and FQNEAQ (reference sequence). The CDR3 sequence: CASSLRVNADTQYF. CDR3 nucleotides: TGTGCCAGCAGCTTACGGGTGAACGCAGATACGCAGTATTTT.